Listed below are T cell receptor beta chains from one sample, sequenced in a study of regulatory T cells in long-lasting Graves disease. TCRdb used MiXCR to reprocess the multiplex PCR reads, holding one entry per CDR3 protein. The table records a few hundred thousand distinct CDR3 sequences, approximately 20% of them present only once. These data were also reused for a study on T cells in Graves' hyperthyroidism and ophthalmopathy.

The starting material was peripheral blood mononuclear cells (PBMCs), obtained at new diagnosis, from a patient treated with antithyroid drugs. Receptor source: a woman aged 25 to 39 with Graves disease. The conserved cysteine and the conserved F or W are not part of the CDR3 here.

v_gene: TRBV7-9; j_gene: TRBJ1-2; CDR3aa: ASSVEGRNGYT
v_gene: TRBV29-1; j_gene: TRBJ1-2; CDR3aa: SVEDRGFAYGYT
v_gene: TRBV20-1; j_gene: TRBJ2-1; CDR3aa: SASVGAGSNNEQF
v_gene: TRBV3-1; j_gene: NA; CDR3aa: ASSQGTHPPYEQY
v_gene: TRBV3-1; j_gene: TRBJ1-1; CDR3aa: ASSQYSGADSEAF
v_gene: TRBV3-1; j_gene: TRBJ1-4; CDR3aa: ASSPPLLEPNEKLF
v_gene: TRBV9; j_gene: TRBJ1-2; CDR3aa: ASSGGTDDGYT
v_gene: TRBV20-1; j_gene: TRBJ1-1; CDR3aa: SAAGTGGPNTEAF
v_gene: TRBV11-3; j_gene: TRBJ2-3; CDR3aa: ASSTTTGVDTQY
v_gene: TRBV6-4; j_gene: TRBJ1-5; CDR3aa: ASRSPGQFSREPQH
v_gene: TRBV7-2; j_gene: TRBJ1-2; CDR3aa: ASSYLTTSANGYT
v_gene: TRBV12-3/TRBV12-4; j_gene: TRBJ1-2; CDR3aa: ASSRDAGGYT
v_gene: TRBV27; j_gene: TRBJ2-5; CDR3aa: ASSFLAGRETQY
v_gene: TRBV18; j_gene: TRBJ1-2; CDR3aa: ASSPRSEIGYGYT
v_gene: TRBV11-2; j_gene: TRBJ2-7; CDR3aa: ASSWASGGSYEQY
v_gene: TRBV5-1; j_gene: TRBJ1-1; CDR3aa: ASSMGGDRGQRRNTEAF
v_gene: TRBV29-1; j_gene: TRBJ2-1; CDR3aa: SALTLYRDGNEQF
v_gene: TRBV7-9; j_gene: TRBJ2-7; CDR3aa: ASSLLLSGDSYEQY
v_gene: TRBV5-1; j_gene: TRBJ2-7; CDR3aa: ASSLGGAGVPYEQY
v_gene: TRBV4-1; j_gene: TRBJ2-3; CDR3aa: ASSHRQGIVDTDTQY
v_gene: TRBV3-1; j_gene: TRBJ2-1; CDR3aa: ASSRGTYNEQF
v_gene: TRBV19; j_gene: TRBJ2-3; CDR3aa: ASSNYPPSSGGVNTQY
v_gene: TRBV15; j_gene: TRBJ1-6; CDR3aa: ATSRDRGTGGSPLH
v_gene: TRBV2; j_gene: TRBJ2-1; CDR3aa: ASRGTSGDNEQF
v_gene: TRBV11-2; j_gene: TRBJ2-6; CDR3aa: ASSPSSRALSGANVLT
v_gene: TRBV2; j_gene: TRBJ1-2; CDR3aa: ASSPTSLRDRGDYGYT
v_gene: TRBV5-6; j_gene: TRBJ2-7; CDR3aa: ASSLGPEGTYEQY
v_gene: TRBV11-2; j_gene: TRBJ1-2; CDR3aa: ASSSLRGKKIYGYT
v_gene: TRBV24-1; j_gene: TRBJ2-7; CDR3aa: ATSPRRGGRVDYEQY
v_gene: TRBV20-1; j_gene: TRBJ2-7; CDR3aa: SASLVRGAYEQY
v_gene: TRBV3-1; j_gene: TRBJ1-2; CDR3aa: ASSGTEKDYGYT
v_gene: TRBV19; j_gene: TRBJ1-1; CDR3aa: ASKGEIIGTEAF
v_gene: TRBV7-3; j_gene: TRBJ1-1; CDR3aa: ASSPGGTDEAF
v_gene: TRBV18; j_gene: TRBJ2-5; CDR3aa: ASSPGLSRQGQETQY
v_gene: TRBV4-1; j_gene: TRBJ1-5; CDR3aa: ASSPTDYSNQPQH
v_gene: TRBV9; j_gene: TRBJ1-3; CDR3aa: ASSVAYTDRERDTIY
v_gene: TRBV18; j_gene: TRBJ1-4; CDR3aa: ASSQGTGPNEKLF
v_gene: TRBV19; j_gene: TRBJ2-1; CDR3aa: ASMLSGGSYNEQF
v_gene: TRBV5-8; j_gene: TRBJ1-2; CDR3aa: ASSFTVGTSYGYT
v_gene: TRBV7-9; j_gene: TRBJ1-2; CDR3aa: ASSFGQGWEDYGYT
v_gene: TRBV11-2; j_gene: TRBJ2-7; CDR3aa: ASSRTSGSDEQY
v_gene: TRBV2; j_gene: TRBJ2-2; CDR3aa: ASRYRVNTGELF
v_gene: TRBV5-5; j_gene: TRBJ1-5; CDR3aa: ASSPQTGNQPQH
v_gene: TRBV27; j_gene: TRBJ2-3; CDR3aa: ASSFPPPDTQY
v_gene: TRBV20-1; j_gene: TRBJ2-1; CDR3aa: SARDSGPTYNEQF
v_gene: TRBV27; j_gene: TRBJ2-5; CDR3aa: ASSSGRLETQY
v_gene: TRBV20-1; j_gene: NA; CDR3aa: SASRVTFETQY
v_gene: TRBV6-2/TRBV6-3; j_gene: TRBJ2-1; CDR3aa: ASRTEDNEQF
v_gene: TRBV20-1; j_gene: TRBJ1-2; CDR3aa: SATQGAGYT
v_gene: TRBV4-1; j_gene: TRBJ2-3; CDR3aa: ASSQGPQRGVTDTQY
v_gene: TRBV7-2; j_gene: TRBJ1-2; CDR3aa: ASSIGGGDGGYT
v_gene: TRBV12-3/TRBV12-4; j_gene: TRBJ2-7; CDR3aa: ASSSSWDRATYEQY
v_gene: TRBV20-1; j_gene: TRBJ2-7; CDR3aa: SARDRGRTYEQY
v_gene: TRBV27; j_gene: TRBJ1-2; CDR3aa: ASSPGGHHLTLT
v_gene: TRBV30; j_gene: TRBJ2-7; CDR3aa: AWSDLGSYEQY
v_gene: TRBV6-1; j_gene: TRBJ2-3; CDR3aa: ASIWSAGGSSDTQY
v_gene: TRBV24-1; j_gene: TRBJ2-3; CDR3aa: ATSDYAGGLDTQY
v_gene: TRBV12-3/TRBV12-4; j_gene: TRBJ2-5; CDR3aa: ASSLRVRETQY
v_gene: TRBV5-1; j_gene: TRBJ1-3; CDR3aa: ASSLTGRFENTIY
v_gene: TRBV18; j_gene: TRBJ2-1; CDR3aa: ASSQTGGNYNEQF